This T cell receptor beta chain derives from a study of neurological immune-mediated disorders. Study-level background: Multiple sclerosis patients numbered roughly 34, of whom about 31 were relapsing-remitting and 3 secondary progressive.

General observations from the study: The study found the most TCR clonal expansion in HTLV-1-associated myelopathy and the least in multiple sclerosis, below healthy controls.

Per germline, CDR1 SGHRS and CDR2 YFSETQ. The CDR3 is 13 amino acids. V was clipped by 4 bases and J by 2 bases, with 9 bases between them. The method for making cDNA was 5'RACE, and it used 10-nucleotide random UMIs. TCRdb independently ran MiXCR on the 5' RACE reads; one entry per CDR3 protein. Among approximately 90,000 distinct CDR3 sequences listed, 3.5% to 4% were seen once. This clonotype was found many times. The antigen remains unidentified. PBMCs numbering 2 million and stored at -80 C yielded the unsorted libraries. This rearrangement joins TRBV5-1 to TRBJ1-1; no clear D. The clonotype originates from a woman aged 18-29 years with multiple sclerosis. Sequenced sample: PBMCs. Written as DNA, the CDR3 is TGCGCCAGCAGCGGAACAGCTAACACTGAAGCTTTCTTT. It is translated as CASSGTANTEAFF.